This TCR beta chain appears in the sequencing data of a study of blood T cell repertoires in COVID-19 (dated by TCRdb to 2020 to 2021). Turning to the overall study: The collaborator samples originated in the United States, Italy and Spain and spanned the acute and convalescent phases of COVID-19. The material from the prospective study consisted of cDNA or gDNA derived from T cells, B-cell-depleted T cells, or PBMCs. The dataset comprised deeply sampled blood TCRbeta repertoires from subjects exposed to, actively infected with, or recovered from COVID-19. The repertoires were released in a freely available public database intended as a resource for research on the immune response to SARS-CoV-2. Samples were obtained from the ongoing ImmuneRACE study (first 160 participants) and from 1,254 subjects provided by 6 global collaborators. Nearly every sample came with metadata listing a de-identified subject ID, COVID-19 status, age in years and sex. Where available, HLA class I and class II types were obtained from metadata supplied by the sample provider rather than from assay-based typing.

Paper-wide results and their limitations: The quantity of clinical and demographic metadata differed by source and by participant and was supplied without curation.

A single count supports this clone. This clone's antigen is unknown. The record has no base qualities; no much larger clone is one base away. The immunoSEQ Assay, a bias-controlled multiplex PCR, was used to amplify TCRbeta CDR3 regions from genomic DNA. The study's processing was this. Nucleated cell counts per sample were estimated from amplification of reference gene primers within the assay. To quantify the absolute abundance of each unique TCRbeta CDR3 rearrangement, sequence reads were collapsed and filtered. Productive Simpson clonality was computed per sample as the square root of Simpson's diversity index over productive rearrangements. Here the immuneACCESS table is served through TCRdb, limited to in-frame sequences with V and J called. Missing clones are a known gap in these copies; in checked studies unresolved V genes cover under half, and the rest lacks a known reason. The D gene and trimming were derived from the DNA, and the V and J assignments and clone size from that table. Within this sample are some 240,000 clones, with 89% of them counted one time only. The leading ten clones occupy about 6% of the sample.

A second Seattle source provided samples from volunteer blood donors who had recovered from COVID-19. Whole blood was collected in K2EDTA tubes by collaborating institutions according to the institutions' own protocols. For TCRbeta analysis, collaborator samples were shipped as frozen whole blood, as isolated PBMCs, or as DNA extracted from either sample type. The V and J ends are trimmed by 3 bases and 5 bases, leaving 4 bases between them. Measured from the cysteine to the phenylalanine, the CDR3 is 10 residues long. The DNA shown is the 30-base CDR3, in frame from base 1. The CDR1 and CDR2 encoded by the germline V gene are SQVTM and ANQGSEA.

This TCR derives from a man aged 55 to 70 who had recovered from COVID-19. The specimen sequenced was peripheral blood. The receptor chain draws on TRBV29-1 and TRBJ2-5; the D gene lacks a confident call. The sequenced DNA: TGCAGCGTTGATTCGGAGACCCAGTACTTC. Its product reads: CSVDSETQYF.